Listed below are T cell receptor beta chains from one sample, sequenced in a study of CD8 T cells in Susac syndrome. MiXCR, run by TCRdb on the immunoSEQ multiplex PCR reads, gives a single entry per CDR3 protein. This repertoire shows 150,000 to 200,000 distinct CDR3 sequences, 94% found once; its top ten account for roughly 0.099%. What was sequenced was CD4+ T cells from PBMCs. Every receptor here comes from a human donor with multiple sclerosis. Both conserved end residues are part of each CDR3. D genes are given only for firm matches. Part of the rows lack a size; the others show once, few, many or a class for expanded clones.

j_call d_call clone_size v_call cdr3_aa cdr3_nt
TRBJ2-5 TRBD1 . TRBV12-3/TRBV12-4 CASSPGTGGAKTQYF TGTGCCAGCAGTCCAGGGACAGGGGGCGCGAAGACCCAGTACTTC
TRBJ2-5 . . TRBV11-2 CASSRRGGVEETQYF TGTGCCAGCAGCCGTCGAGGGGGTGTGGAAGAGACCCAGTACTTC
TRBJ1-2 . . TRBV6-5 CASSLAGAGGSGYTF TGTGCCAGCAGCCTGGCGGGTGCAGGCGGTTCCGGCTACACCTTC
TRBJ1-2 . . TRBV27 CASSLSRGYGYTF TGTGCCAGCAGTTTGTCCAGGGGTTATGGCTACACCTTC
TRBJ1-5 . . TRBV27 CASSYRENQQPQHF TGTGCCAGCAGCTACAGGGAAAACCAGCAGCCCCAGCATTTT
TRBJ2-1 . . TRBV30 CAWKEDTYNEQFF TGTGCCTGGAAGGAAGACACCTACAATGAGCAGTTCTTC
TRBJ2-7 . . TRBV28 CASSSGQGQSYEQYF TGTGCCAGCAGTTCGGGTCAGGGGCAGTCCTACGAGCAGTACTTC
TRBJ1-5 TRBD1 once TRBV30 CAWTISGTGSQPQHF TGTGCCTGGACTATTTCTGGGACAGGGTCCCAGCCCCAGCATTTT
TRBJ2-7 . . TRBV14 CASSQTGGPEQYF TGTGCCAGCAGCCAAACCGGGGGGCCCGAGCAGTACTTC
TRBJ1-4 . . TRBV20-1 CSALGEKLFF TGCAGTGCTTTGGGGGAAAAACTGTTTTTT
TRBJ1-1 . . TRBV29-1 CSVVVQENTEAFF TGCAGCGTTGTAGTACAGGAGAACACTGAAGCTTTCTTT
TRBJ2-7 TRBD1 once TRBV5-1 CASSPGQKTYEQYF TGCGCCAGCAGCCCGGGACAGAAAACCTACGAGCAGTACTTC
TRBJ1-2 TRBD1 . TRBV12-3/TRBV12-4 CASSDDRGRGYTF TGTGCCAGCAGCGATGACAGGGGTAGGGGCTACACCTTC
TRBJ2-3 TRBD2 . TRBV3-1 CASSLTSAHFTDTQYF TGTGCCAGCAGCCTGACTAGCGCCCACTTCACAGATACGCAGTATTTT
TRBJ2-5 . once TRBV19 CASRVQGNKQETQYF TGTGCCAGTAGGGTTCAAGGAAATAAGCAAGAGACCCAGTACTTC
TRBJ1-2 . . TRBV20-1 CSAIAGAYGYTF TGCAGTGCCATAGCGGGGGCCTATGGCTACACCTTC
TRBJ1-2 . . TRBV3-1 CASSLGRWVGGYTF TGTGCCAGCAGCCTGGGACGGTGGGTCGGTGGCTACACCTTC
TRBJ2-7 . . TRBV3-1 CASSQEPGSSYEQYF TGTGCCAGCAGCCAAGAGCCAGGGAGCTCCTACGAGCAGTACTTC
TRBJ2-1 . . TRBV18 CASSPRESYNEQFF TGTGCCAGCTCACCCCGGGAGAGCTACAATGAGCAGTTCTTC
TRBJ2-5 TRBD2 . TRBV7-8 CASSYGGLGETQYF TGTGCCAGCAGCTACGGGGGGTTGGGCGAGACCCAGTACTTC
TRBJ2-1 . . TRBV6-6 CASSLGTFYNEQFF TGTGCCAGCAGCCTCGGGACATTCTACAATGAGCAGTTCTTC
TRBJ2-3 . . TRBV20-1 CSARDNRRGDTQYF TGCAGTGCTAGAGATAACCGGAGGGGGGATACGCAGTATTTT
TRBJ2-4 . . TRBV29-1 CSVESDGTKNIQYF TGCAGCGTTGAGTCCGACGGTACCAAAAACATTCAGTACTTC
TRBJ1-2 . . TRBV20-1 CSAILTVYDGYTF TGCAGTGCTATTTTAACAGTTTATGATGGCTACACCTTC
TRBJ2-1 TRBD2 . TRBV6-6 CASSDKTSGRTEQFF TGTGCCAGCAGCGATAAGACTAGCGGGAGGACTGAGCAGTTCTTC
TRBJ1-4 . . TRBV29-1 CSVRAATNEKLFF TGCAGCGTCCGAGCAGCAACTAATGAAAAACTGTTTTTT
TRBJ1-2 . . TRBV5-1 CASSLESLNYGYTF TGCGCCAGCAGCTTGGAGTCCCTTAACTATGGCTACACCTTC
TRBJ2-1 TRBD2 . TRBV15 CATSSPRGSASGSSDEQFF TGTGCCACCAGCTCCCCCAGGGGGAGTGCTAGCGGGAGTTCGGATGAGCAGTTCTTC
TRBJ2-4 . . TRBV6-2/TRBV6-3 CASSYSIAGRAKNIQYF TGTGCCAGCAGTTACTCGATTGCAGGGAGAGCCAAAAACATTCAGTACTTC
TRBJ2-1 TRBD2 . TRBV4-1 CASSARTLAGLYNEQFF TGCGCCAGCAGCGCGCGCACACTAGCGGGATTATACAATGAGCAGTTCTTC